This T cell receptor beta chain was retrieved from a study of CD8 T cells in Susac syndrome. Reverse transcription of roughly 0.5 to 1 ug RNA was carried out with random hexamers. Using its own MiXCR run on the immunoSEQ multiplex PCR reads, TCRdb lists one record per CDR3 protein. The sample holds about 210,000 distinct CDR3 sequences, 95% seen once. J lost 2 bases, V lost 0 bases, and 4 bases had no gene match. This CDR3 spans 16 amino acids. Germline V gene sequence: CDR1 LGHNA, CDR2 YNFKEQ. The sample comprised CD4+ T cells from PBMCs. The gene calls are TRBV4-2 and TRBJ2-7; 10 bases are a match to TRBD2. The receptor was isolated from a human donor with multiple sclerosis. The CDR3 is CASSQDTSGIPYEQYF. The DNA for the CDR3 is TGTGCCAGCAGCCAAGATACTAGCGGGATCCCCTACGAGCAGTACTTC.